A selection of T cell receptor beta chains follows, all from one sample in a study of shared clonotypes between healthy human individuals. Sequencing used immunoSEQ multiplex PCR; TCRdb keeps in-frame clones, though not all of them. Of approximately 2.1 million clones listed, more than 85% are singletons. Sequencing was performed on naive CD4+ T cells from PBMCs. These receptors originate from a man younger than 30 in good health. Some clones in this sample may be carry-over from other donors' samples. Each CDR3 is given with its conserved first and last residue. A D gene is named only where the DNA matches it firmly. Rows give clone size only sometimes, using once, few, many, or a class for an expanded clone.

j_call,d_call,v_call,clone_size,cdr3_aa,cdr3_nt
TRBJ2-1,NA,TRBV5-1,once,CASSLVWNEQFF,TGCGCCAGCAGCCTTGTTTGGAATGAGCAGTTCTTC
TRBJ1-3,NA,TRBV28,NA,CASMRRPGSSGNTIYF,TGTGCCAGCATGCGACGGCCCGGCAGCTCTGGAAACACCATATATTTT
TRBJ2-7,TRBD1,TRBV9,NA,CASSAYSDRASYEQYF,TGTGCCAGCAGCGCCTACTCGGACAGGGCTTCTTACGAGCAGTACTTC
TRBJ1-5,TRBD1,TRBV11-3,NA,CASSLLSDRGPVGPQHF,TGTGCCAGCAGCTTACTTTCTGACAGGGGTCCGGTCGGGCCCCAGCATTTT
TRBJ1-1,NA,TRBV6-1,few,CASIQLQTTIAFF,TGTGCCAGCATCCAATTGCAGACCACGATAGCTTTCTTT
TRBJ2-3,NA,TRBV5-1,NA,CASSLGTAGGDTQYF,TGCGCCAGCAGCTTAGGGACCGCAGGTGGGGATACGCAGTATTTT
TRBJ1-2,NA,TRBV28,NA,CASRDTFYGYTF,TGTGCCAGCAGGGACACCTTCTATGGCTACACCTTC
TRBJ2-1,NA,TRBV28,NA,CASSPSAAGQFF,TGTGCCAGCAGCCCTTCGGCGGCCGGGCAGTTCTTC
TRBJ2-1,NA,TRBV30,NA,CAGGLANNEQFF,TGTGCCGGGGGCCTAGCGAACAATGAGCAGTTCTTC
TRBJ2-1,NA,TRBV7-2,NA,CASSLRQLGTGEQFF,TGTGCCAGCAGCTTACGTCAACTAGGGACCGGTGAGCAGTTCTTC
TRBJ1-4,NA,TRBV27,NA,CASSNDRLRGEKLFF,TGTGCCAGCAGTAATGACAGACTCCGGGGGGAAAAACTGTTTTTT
TRBJ2-1,TRBD2,TRBV7-2,NA,CASSPLAGKQFF,TGTGCCAGCAGCCCTTTAGCGGGTAAGCAGTTCTTC
TRBJ1-5,NA,TRBV28,NA,CASTRRVQPQHF,TGTGCCAGCACCAGGCGGGTTCAGCCCCAGCATTTT
TRBJ1-6,NA,TRBV9,NA,CASSVGGARSNSPLHF,TGTGCCAGCAGCGTAGGAGGGGCGAGGTCTAATTCACCCCTCCACTTT
TRBJ1-5,NA,TRBV5-1,once,CASSPTDYSNQPQHF,TGCGCCAGCAGCCCGACTGACTATAGCAATCAGCCCCAGCATTTT
TRBJ2-2,TRBD1,TRBV28,NA,CASSLGTGGRGRFTGELFF,TGTGCCAGCAGCTTAGGGACAGGGGGCAGGGGTCGGTTCACCGGGGAGCTGTTTTTT
TRBJ1-5,NA,TRBV27,NA,CASSPKGTKYSNQPQHF,TGTGCCAGCAGTCCGAAGGGGACCAAATATAGCAATCAGCCCCAGCATTTT
TRBJ2-5,NA,TRBV7-8,NA,CASSLVETQYF,TGTGCCAGCAGCTTAGTGGAGACCCAGTACTTC
TRBJ1-4,TRBD1,TRBV25-1,NA,CASSTQTGANEKLFF,TGTGCCAGCAGTACCCAGACAGGGGCTAATGAAAAACTGTTTTTT
TRBJ2-7,NA,TRBV7-9,NA,CASSQTGTYEQYF,TGTGCCAGCAGCCAAACGGGAACTTACGAGCAGTACTTC
TRBJ1-4,NA,TRBV5-4,NA,CASSPSGDYNEKLFF,TGTGCCAGCAGCCCGTCCGGGGACTATAATGAAAAACTGTTTTTT
TRBJ1-6,TRBD1,TRBV27,NA,CASSAQPGGYNSPLHF,TGTGCCAGCAGTGCACAACCAGGGGGTTATAATTCACCCCTCCACTTT
TRBJ2-5,NA,TRBV11-2,NA,CASSLGGGETQYF,TGTGCCAGCAGCTTAGGGGGTGGGGAGACCCAGTACTTC
TRBJ1-3,NA,TRBV30,NA,CAWTVRGTTGNTIYF,TGTGCCTGGACCGTACGGGGGACTACTGGAAACACCATATATTTT
TRBJ2-4,NA,TRBV29-1,NA,CSVEGPYKNIQYF,TGCAGCGTTGAGGGACCTTACAAAAACATTCAGTACTTC
TRBJ2-7,NA,TRBV14,NA,CASSRSLGDEQYF,TGTGCCAGCAGCCGCTCCTTGGGGGACGAGCAGTACTTC
TRBJ2-1,NA,TRBV11-1,NA,CASSPAGLYNEQFF,TGTGCCAGCAGTCCAGCAGGGCTATACAATGAGCAGTTCTTC
TRBJ2-2,TRBD1,TRBV18,NA,CASSPGTGTNTGELFF,TGTGCCAGCTCACCCGGGACAGGGACCAACACCGGGGAGCTGTTTTTT
TRBJ1-1,NA,TRBV7-7,NA,CASSLDSRGEAFF,TGTGCCAGCAGCTTAGATTCGCGGGGTGAAGCTTTCTTT
TRBJ2-1,NA,TRBV30,NA,CAWSAERSGGNEQFF,TGTGCCTGGAGTGCCGAGCGGAGTGGGGGGAATGAGCAGTTCTTC
TRBJ1-5,TRBD1,TRBV28,NA,CASREQGPSNQPQHF,TGTGCCAGCAGAGAACAGGGGCCTAGCAATCAGCCCCAGCATTTT
TRBJ1-4,NA,TRBV28,NA,CASKLGEKLFF,TGTGCCAGCAAGTTAGGGGAAAAACTGTTTTTT
TRBJ1-4,NA,TRBV18,NA,CASSEQGGANEKLFF,TGTGCCAGCTCAGAACAGGGTGGCGCTAATGAAAAACTGTTTTTT
TRBJ2-3,NA,TRBV5-5,NA,CASSLGLDTQYF,TGTGCCAGCAGCTTGGGTCTGGATACGCAGTATTTT
TRBJ2-5,TRBD2,TRBV15,NA,CATSRVRLAVAAETQYF,TGTGCCACCAGCAGAGTACGACTAGCGGTTGCGGCAGAGACCCAGTACTTC
TRBJ2-1,TRBD2,TRBV27,NA,CASSLRDYDNEQFF,TGTGCCAGCAGTCTTCGGGACTACGACAATGAGCAGTTCTTC
TRBJ2-2,NA,TRBV4-1,NA,CASSQDTGYDGELFF,TGCGCCAGCAGCCAAGACACAGGGTATGACGGGGAGCTGTTTTTT
TRBJ2-7,NA,TRBV20-1,NA,CSARGDYEQYF,TGCAGTGCTAGAGGTGACTACGAGCAGTACTTC
TRBJ2-6,NA,TRBV5-6,NA,CASGNRAGANVLTF,TGTGCCAGCGGAAACAGGGCCGGGGCCAACGTCCTGACTTTC
TRBJ2-1,NA,TRBV29-1,NA,CSVVGLEEQFF,TGCAGCGTTGTTGGTCTGGAAGAGCAGTTCTTC
TRBJ2-1,NA,TRBV7-9,once,CASSSPNNEQFF,TGTGCCAGCAGCTCGCCAAACAATGAGCAGTTCTTC
TRBJ2-5,NA,TRBV5-3,NA,CARSYRAQGYF,TGTGCCAGAAGCTACCGGGCCCAGGGGTACTTC